This T cell receptor beta chain was obtained from a study of T-cell memory formation after mild COVID-19. MiXCR was run by TCRdb on the 5' RACE reads, yielding one entry per CDR3 protein. The repertoire holds 190,000 or so distinct CDR3 sequences, with about 21% as singletons. Trimming removed 3 bases at V and 8 bases at J, with 10 bases between. The CDR3 is 12 amino acids. This clonotype was observed a few times. The sequenced sample consisted of PBMCs or a T cell subset sorted from them (not recorded which). This sequence was found in an adult woman who had mild COVID-19 (a few samples of this study predate the infection). Cell type and time point are not known. The V gene is TRBV12-3 or TRBV12-4, the J gene TRBJ1-1; D might be TRBD1 (6 bases). CDR3 sequence: CASSFWQGEAFF. For the CDR3, the DNA is TGTGCCAGCAGTTTTTGGCAGGGGGAAGCTTTCTTT.